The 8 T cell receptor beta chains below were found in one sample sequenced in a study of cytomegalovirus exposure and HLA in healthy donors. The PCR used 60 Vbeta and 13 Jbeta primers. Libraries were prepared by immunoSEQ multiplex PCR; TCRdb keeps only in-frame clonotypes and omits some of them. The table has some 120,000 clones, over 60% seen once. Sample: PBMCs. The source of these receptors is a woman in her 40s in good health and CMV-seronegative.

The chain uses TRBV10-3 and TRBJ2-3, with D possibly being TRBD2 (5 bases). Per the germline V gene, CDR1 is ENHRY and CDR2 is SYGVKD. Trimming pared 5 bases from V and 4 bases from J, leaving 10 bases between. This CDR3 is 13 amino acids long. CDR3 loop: CAISQRNPDTQYF. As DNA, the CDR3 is TGTGCCATCAGTCAGCGGAACCCAGATACGCAGTATTTT.

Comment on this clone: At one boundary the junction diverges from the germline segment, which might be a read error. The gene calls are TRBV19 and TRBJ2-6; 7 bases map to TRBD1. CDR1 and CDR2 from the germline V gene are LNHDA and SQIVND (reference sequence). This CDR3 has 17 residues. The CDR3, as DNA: TGTGCCAGTAGCCCCGGGACAGTTTCTACTGGGGCCAACGGCCTGACTTTC. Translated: CASSPGTVSTGANGLTF.

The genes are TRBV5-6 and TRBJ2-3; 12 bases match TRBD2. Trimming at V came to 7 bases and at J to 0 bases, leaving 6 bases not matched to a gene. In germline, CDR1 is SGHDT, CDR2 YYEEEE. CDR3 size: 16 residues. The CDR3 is CASRTSGRRSTDTQYF. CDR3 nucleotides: TGTGCCAGCCGTACTAGCGGGAGGCGAAGCACAGATACGCAGTATTTT.

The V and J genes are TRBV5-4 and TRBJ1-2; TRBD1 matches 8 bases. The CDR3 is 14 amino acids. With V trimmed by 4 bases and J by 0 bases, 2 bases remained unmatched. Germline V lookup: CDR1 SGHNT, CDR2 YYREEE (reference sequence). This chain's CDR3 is CASSEGQANYGYTF. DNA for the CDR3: TGTGCCAGCAGCGAGGGACAGGCTAACTATGGCTACACCTTC. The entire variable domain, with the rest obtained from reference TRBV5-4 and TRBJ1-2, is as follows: ETGVTQSPTHLIKTRGQQVTLRCSSQSGHNTVSWYQQALGQGPQFIFQYYREEENGRGNFPPRFSGLQFPNYSSELNVNALELDDSALYLCASSEGQANYGYTFGSGTRLTVV.

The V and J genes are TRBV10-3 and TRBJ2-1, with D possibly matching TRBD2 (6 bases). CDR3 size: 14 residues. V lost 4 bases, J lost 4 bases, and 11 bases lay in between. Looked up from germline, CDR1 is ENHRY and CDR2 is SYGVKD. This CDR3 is CAISGGDRYNEQFF. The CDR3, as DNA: TGTGCCATCAGTGGGGGGGATAGGTACAATGAGCAGTTCTTC.

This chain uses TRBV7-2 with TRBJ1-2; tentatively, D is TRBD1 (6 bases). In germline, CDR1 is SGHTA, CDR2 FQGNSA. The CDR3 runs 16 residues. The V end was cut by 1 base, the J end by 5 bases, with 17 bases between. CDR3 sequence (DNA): TGTGCCAGCAGCTTAGTTGCCGGACAGCGAGCGTATGGCTACACCTTC. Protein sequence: CASSLVAGQRAYGYTF.

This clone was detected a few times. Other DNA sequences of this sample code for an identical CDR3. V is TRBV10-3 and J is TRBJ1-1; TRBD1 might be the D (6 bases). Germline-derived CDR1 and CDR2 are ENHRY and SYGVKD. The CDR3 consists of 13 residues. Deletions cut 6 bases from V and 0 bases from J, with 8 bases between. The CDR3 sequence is CAIRDSMNTEAFF. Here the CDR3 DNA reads TGTGCCATCAGGGACAGTATGAACACTGAAGCTTTCTTT.

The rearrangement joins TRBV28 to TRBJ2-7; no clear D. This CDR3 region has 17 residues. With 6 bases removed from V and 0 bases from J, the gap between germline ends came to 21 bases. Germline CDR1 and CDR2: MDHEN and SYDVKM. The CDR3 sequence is CASSLNFGASSSYEQYF. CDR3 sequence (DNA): TGTGCCAGCAGCCTCAATTTTGGTGCGTCGAGCTCCTACGAGCAGTACTTC.